This T cell receptor beta chain stems from a study of cytomegalovirus exposure and HLA in healthy donors. Study results and limitations: The study labeled 150 to 200 TCR beta chains cytomegalovirus-associated. In an earlier analysis, about 87% or about 30%: the productive usage of most TCR beta V segments. Among the CMV-associated chains, three were confirmed in vitro as specific for CMV antigens.

Use of 60 Vbeta and 13 Jbeta primers characterized the PCR. Sequenced by immunoSEQ multiplex PCR; TCRdb stores in-frame clones only, minus some. The repertoire consists of about 200,000 clones, with about 83% occurring once and the leading ten covering 1.4%. V lost 2 bases and J 4 bases, leaving 9 bases between the germline ends. Germline V gene lookup returns CDR1 WNHNN and CDR2 SYGVQD (reference sequence). This CDR3 comprises 14 residues. As concerns this clone: No antigen is known for it.

The sequenced material came from PBMCs. V gene TRBV10-1 combines with J gene TRBJ2-1; D is unresolved. The source of this sequence is a girl between 10 and 17 years old in good health and CMV-seronegative. The CDR3 is CASSEQVTYNEQFF. DNA for the CDR3: TGCGCCAGCAGTGAGCAGGTTACATACAATGAGCAGTTCTTC.